This T cell receptor (beta chain) was identified during a study of blood T cell repertoires in COVID-19. The CDR3 spans 16 residues. With 2 bases clipped from V and 10 bases from J, the junction kept 10 bases outside the gene matches. The V gene's germline CDR1 is MDHEN and CDR2 SYDVKM. Recovered status applied to Cohort 3 donors who had two consecutive negative PCRs. It also applied to those with clearance or with symptom resolution. Repertoires were generated with immunoSEQ multiplex PCR, while TCRdb's copy carries only in-frame clones and drops some. This table has more than 250,000 clones, approximately 89% appearing once.

The V call is TRBV28, the J call TRBJ2-1, with 11 bases matching TRBD2. The TCR originated in a woman in her late teens or twenties who had recovered from COVID-19. Sequenced material: PBMCs or T cells enriched from blood (not recorded which). The chain's CDR3 is CASSLSVAGGPNEQFF. CDR3 bases: TGTGCCAGCAGTTTAAGCGTAGCGGGAGGGCCGAACGAGCAGTTCTTC. The full variable domain, completed using reference TRBV28 and TRBJ2-1, is DVKVTQSSRYLVKRTGEKVFLECVQDMDHENMFWYRQDPGLGLRLIYFSYDVKMKEKGDIPEGYSVSREKKERFSLILESASTNQTSMYLCASSLSVAGGPNEQFFGPGTRLTVL.